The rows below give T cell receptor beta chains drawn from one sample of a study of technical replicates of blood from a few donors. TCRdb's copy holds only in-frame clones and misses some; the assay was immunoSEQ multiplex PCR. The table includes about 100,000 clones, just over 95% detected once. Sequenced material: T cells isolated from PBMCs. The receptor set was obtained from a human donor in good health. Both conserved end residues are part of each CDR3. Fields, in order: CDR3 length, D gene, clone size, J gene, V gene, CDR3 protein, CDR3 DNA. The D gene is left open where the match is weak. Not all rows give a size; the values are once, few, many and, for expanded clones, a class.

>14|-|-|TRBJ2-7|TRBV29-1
CSVLSGIMTYEQYF
TGCAGCGTACTGAGCGGTATAATGACCTACGAGCAGTACTTC
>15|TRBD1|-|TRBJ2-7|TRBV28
CASSISTGTGGEQYF
TGTGCCAGCAGCATTTCAACCGGGACAGGGGGCGAGCAGTACTTC
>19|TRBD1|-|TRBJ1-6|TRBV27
CASSFRNRGALTYNSPLHF
TGTGCCAGCAGTTTTCGTAACAGGGGGGCCCTCACCTATAATTCACCCCTCCACTTT
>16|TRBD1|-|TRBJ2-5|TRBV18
CASSPAGTGGLETQYF
TGTGCCAGCTCACCAGCCGGGACAGGGGGCCTAGAGACCCAGTACTTC
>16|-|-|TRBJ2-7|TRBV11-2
CASSSWRGERSYEQYF
TGTGCCAGCAGCTCTTGGCGCGGGGAGCGCTCCTACGAGCAGTACTTC
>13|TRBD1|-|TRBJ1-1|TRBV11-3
CASSRDRATEAFF
TGTGCCAGCAGCCGGGACAGGGCCACTGAAGCTTTCTTT
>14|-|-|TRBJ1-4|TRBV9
CASSVDSQGEKLFF
TGTGCCAGCAGCGTAGACTCCCAGGGTGAAAAACTGTTTTTT
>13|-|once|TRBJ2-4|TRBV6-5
CASSSGAKNIQYF
TGTGCCAGCAGTTCAGGGGCCAAAAACATTCAGTACTTC
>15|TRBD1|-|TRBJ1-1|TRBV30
CAWSSWDRGMAEAFF
TGTGCCTGGAGTTCGTGGGACAGGGGTATGGCTGAAGCTTTCTTT
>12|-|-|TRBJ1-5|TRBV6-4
CASTGAYQPQHF
TGTGCCAGCACAGGTGCCTATCAGCCCCAGCATTTT
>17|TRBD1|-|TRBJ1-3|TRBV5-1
CASSLGDRPSSGNTIYF
TGCGCCAGCAGCTTGGGGGACAGGCCTAGCTCTGGAAACACCATATATTTT
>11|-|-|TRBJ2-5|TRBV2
CASSERETQYF
TGTGCCAGCAGTGAACGAGAGACCCAGTACTTC
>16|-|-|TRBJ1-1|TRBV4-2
CASSLPTGKRYTEAFF
TGTGCCAGCAGCCTTCCGACAGGTAAAAGATACACTGAAGCTTTCTTT
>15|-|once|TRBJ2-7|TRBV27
CASSPILRGSYEQYF
TGTGCCAGCAGTCCAATCCTCAGGGGTTCCTACGAGCAGTACTTC
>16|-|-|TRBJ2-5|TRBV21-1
CASSSNRETVEETQYF
TGTGCCAGCAGCAGCAACAGGGAAACCGTTGAAGAGACCCAGTACTTC
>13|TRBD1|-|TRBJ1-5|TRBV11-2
CASSRDRDQPQHF
TGTGCCAGCAGCCGAGACAGGGATCAGCCCCAGCATTTT
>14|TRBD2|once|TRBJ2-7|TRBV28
CASSGTSPWYEQYF
TGTGCCAGCAGCGGGACTAGCCCTTGGTACGAGCAGTACTTC
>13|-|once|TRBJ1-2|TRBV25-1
CATWDTGFYGYTF
TGTGCCACATGGGACACCGGTTTCTATGGCTACACCTTC
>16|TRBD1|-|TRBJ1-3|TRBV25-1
CASSEDGQVIGYTIYF
TGTGCCAGCAGTGAAGACGGACAGGTCATAGGCTACACCATATATTTT
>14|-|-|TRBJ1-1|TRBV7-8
CASSLVRENTEAFF
TGTGCCAGCAGCTTAGTCAGGGAAAACACTGAAGCTTTCTTT
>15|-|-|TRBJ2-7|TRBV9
CASSVDVASSYEQYF
TGTGCCAGCAGCGTAGATGTAGCTAGCTCCTACGAGCAGTACTTC
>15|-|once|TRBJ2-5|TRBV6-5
CASTPSEGVQETQYF
TGTGCCAGCACCCCAAGTGAGGGGGTCCAAGAGACCCAGTACTTC
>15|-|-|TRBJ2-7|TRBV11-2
CASSLSGGLVYEQYF
TGTGCCAGCAGCTTATCGGGCGGGTTGGTCTACGAGCAGTACTTC
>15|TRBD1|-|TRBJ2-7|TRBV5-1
CASSPGGQGPYEQYF
TGCGCCAGCAGCCCAGGGGGACAGGGGCCCTACGAGCAGTACTTC
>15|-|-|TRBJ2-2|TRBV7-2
CASSFGGRSTGELFF
TGTGCCAGCAGCTTTGGCGGGCGGAGTACCGGGGAGCTGTTTTTT
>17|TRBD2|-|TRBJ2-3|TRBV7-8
CASSLVGGARSTDTQYF
TGTGCCAGCAGCTTAGTCGGGGGGGCGAGGAGCACAGATACGCAGTATTTT
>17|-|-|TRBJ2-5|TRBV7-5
CVRSLVIPMRYQETQYF
TGTGTCAGAAGCTTAGTGATTCCGATGAGGTACCAAGAGACCCAGTACTTC
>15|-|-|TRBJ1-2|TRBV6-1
CASSDLTGHHYGYTF
TGTGCCAGCAGTGATCTTACAGGACATCACTATGGCTACACCTTC
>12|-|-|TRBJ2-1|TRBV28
CASSFALNEQFF
TGTGCCAGCAGTTTTGCCCTAAATGAGCAGTTCTTC
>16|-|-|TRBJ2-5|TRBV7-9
CASSLLDYMSKETQYF
TGTGCCAGCAGCTTATTAGACTACATGTCAAAAGAGACCCAGTACTTC
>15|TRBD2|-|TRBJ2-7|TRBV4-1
CASRQPAGGSYEQYF
TGCGCCAGCAGGCAACCAGCGGGAGGGTCCTACGAGCAGTACTTC
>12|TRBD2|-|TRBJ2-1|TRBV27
CVAGGPSDEQFF
TGTGTAGCGGGAGGGCCGTCGGATGAGCAGTTCTTC
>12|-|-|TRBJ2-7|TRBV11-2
CASSLVATEQYF
TGTGCCAGCAGCTTAGTAGCTACCGAGCAGTACTTC
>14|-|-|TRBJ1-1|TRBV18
CASSPEGWSTEAFF
TGTGCCAGCTCACCAGAGGGCTGGAGCACTGAAGCTTTCTTT
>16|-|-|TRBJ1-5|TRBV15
CATSREPGHKTQPQHF
TGTGCCACCAGCAGAGAACCGGGACATAAGACTCAGCCCCAGCATTTT
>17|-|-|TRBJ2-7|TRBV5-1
CASSLVSLRDSSYEQYF
TGCGCCAGCAGCTTGGTATCTTTACGGGATTCGTCCTACGAGCAGTACTTC
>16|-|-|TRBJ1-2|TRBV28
CASSGGGGIANYGYTF
TGTGCCAGCAGTGGAGGAGGAGGCATAGCTAACTATGGCTACACCTTC
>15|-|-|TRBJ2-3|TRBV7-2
CASSTPKSPTDTQYF
TGTGCCAGCAGCACCCCTAAGTCCCCCACAGATACGCAGTATTTT
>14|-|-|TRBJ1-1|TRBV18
CASSPDSAGGPIFF
TGTGCCAGCTCACCCGATTCAGCGGGGGGTCCGATCTTCTTT
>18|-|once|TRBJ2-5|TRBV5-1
CASSLSLFSGDTQETQYF
TGCGCCAGCAGCTTAAGTTTATTTTCAGGGGATACCCAAGAGACCCAGTACTTC
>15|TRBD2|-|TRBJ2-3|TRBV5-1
CASSLTGGSTDTQYF
TGCGCCAGCAGCTTAACGGGGGGAAGTACAGATACGCAGTATTTT
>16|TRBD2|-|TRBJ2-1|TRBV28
CAGSALGTSRDNEQFF
TGTGCCGGGTCGGCCTTGGGGACTAGCAGGGACAATGAGCAGTTCTTC
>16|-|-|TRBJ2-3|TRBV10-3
CAISESGSGVTDTQYF
TGTGCCATCAGTGAGTCAGGTAGCGGTGTCACAGATACGCAGTATTTT
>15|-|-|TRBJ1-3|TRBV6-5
CASSYQGVSGNTIYF
TGTGCCAGCAGTTATCAGGGTGTCTCTGGAAACACCATATATTTT
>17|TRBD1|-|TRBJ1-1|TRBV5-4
CASSSGQGRTGPAEAFF
TGTGCCAGCAGTTCCGGACAGGGAAGGACGGGCCCAGCTGAAGCTTTCTTT
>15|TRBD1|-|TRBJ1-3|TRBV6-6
CASGPGQGTGNTIYF
TGTGCCAGCGGACCGGGACAGGGAACTGGAAACACCATATATTTT
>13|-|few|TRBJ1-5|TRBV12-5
CASGFRGNQPQHF
TGTGCTAGTGGTTTTAGGGGAAATCAGCCCCAGCATTTT